Listed below are T cell receptor beta chains from one sample, sequenced in a study of PD-1 blockade in classical Hodgkin lymphoma. Measured with immunoSEQ multiplex PCR; TCRdb has only the in-frame clones, and not every one. The sample yields more than 90,000 clones, 81% seen once. The sample in question was peripheral blood mononuclear cells (PBMCs), obtained before the second cycle of nivolumab. These TCRs come from a human donor with classical Hodgkin lymphoma. CDR3s include the opening cysteine and the closing phenylalanine or tryptophan. The D gene is left open where the match is weak. Clone size is given for some rows only: seen once, a few or many times, or a class if the clone is expanded.

CDR3: CASSFQPGKASTDTQYF; DNA: TGTGCCAGCAGTTTTCAACCGGGGAAGGCTAGCACAGATACGCAGTATTTT; V: TRBV7-3; J: TRBJ2-3; D: .; size: .
CDR3: CATSSSGLAGGAFYNEQFF; DNA: TGTGCCACCAGCAGCTCGGGACTAGCGGGAGGAGCGTTCTACAATGAGCAGTTCTTC; V: TRBV15; J: TRBJ2-1; D: TRBD2; size: .
CDR3: CASSFHGQEDEKLFF; DNA: TGCGCCAGCAGCTTTCACGGACAGGAAGATGAAAAACTGTTTTTT; V: TRBV5-1; J: TRBJ1-4; D: TRBD1; size: .
CDR3: CASGSGISYEQYF; DNA: TGTGCCAGCGGCTCAGGGATCTCCTACGAGCAGTACTTC; V: TRBV7-6; J: TRBJ2-7; D: .; size: .
CDR3: CASSSTGTSGRAPDTQYF; DNA: TGTGCCAGCAGCTCGACCGGGACTAGCGGGAGGGCCCCAGATACGCAGTATTTT; V: TRBV7-6; J: TRBJ2-3; D: TRBD2; size: .
CDR3: CASRSRGPETQYF; DNA: TGTGCCAGCAGATCCAGGGGGCCAGAGACCCAGTACTTC; V: TRBV7-9; J: TRBJ2-5; D: TRBD1; size: once
CDR3: CASSYTQGKGTEAFF; DNA: TGTGCCAGCAGCTACACACAGGGCAAGGGCACTGAAGCTTTCTTT; V: TRBV7-8; J: TRBJ1-1; D: .; size: .
CDR3: CASSYDYGYTF; DNA: TGTGCCAGCAGCTACGACTATGGCTACACCTTC; V: TRBV6-1; J: TRBJ1-2; D: .; size: few
CDR3: CASSLNRMALEAFF; DNA: TGTGCCAGCAGCTTGAACAGGATGGCGTTGGAAGCTTTCTTT; V: TRBV11-2; J: TRBJ1-1; D: .; size: once
CDR3: CASSPTLSRGTEAFF; DNA: TGTGCCAGCAGCCCCACATTATCTCGGGGCACTGAAGCTTTCTTT; V: TRBV5-4; J: TRBJ1-1; D: .; size: .
CDR3: CASRAGGRNQPQHF; DNA: TGTGCCAGCAGGGCAGGGGGCCGAAATCAGCCCCAGCATTTT; V: TRBV28; J: TRBJ1-5; D: TRBD1; size: .
CDR3: CASSVRSEETQYF; DNA: TGTGCCAGCAGCGTAAGGTCAGAAGAGACCCAGTACTTC; V: TRBV9; J: TRBJ2-5; D: .; size: once
CDR3: CASSEQTGSEQYF; DNA: TGCGCCAGCAGTGAACAGACGGGATCCGAGCAGTACTTC; V: TRBV10-1; J: TRBJ2-7; D: .; size: .
CDR3: CASRGTNEKLFF; DNA: TGTGCCAGCCGCGGAACTAATGAAAAACTGTTTTTT; V: TRBV6-5; J: TRBJ1-4; D: .; size: .
CDR3: CAISESAGLQYNEQFF; DNA: TGTGCCATCAGTGAGTCTGCAGGACTACAATACAATGAGCAGTTCTTC; V: TRBV10-3; J: TRBJ2-1; D: .; size: .
CDR3: CASSLAPGTGTDTQYF; DNA: TGTGCCAGCAGCTTAGCCCCCGGGACTGGCACAGATACGCAGTATTTT; V: TRBV7-6; J: TRBJ2-3; D: .; size: .
CDR3: CASSPRGGAMNTEAFF; DNA: TGTGCCAGCAGCCCCCGGGGGGGGGCCATGAACACTGAAGCTTTCTTT; V: TRBV9; J: TRBJ1-1; D: .; size: .
CDR3: CASSSSGRVNEQFF; DNA: TGTGCCAGCAGCTCCAGCGGGAGGGTCAATGAGCAGTTCTTC; V: TRBV7-9; J: TRBJ2-1; D: TRBD2; size: .
CDR3: CATSMTPSYEQYF; DNA: TGTGCCACCAGCATGACCCCGAGCTACGAGCAGTACTTC; V: TRBV15; J: TRBJ2-7; D: .; size: .
CDR3: CASRPGPSQGEQFF; DNA: TGTGCCAGCAGGCCCGGACCGAGCCAGGGTGAGCAGTTCTTC; V: TRBV6-5; J: TRBJ2-1; D: .; size: .
CDR3: CASSQAPLAGLKGEQFF; DNA: TGCGCCAGCAGCCAAGCCCCACTAGCGGGACTAAAGGGTGAGCAGTTCTTC; V: TRBV4-1; J: TRBJ2-1; D: TRBD2; size: .
CDR3: CASSENRDTYTQYF; DNA: TGTGCCAGCAGTGAGAACCGGGACACCTATACGCAGTATTTT; V: TRBV2; J: TRBJ2-3; D: .; size: .
CDR3: CASSVVPGNNEQYF; DNA: TGTGCCAGCAGCGTAGTCCCGGGGAACAACGAGCAGTACTTC; V: TRBV9; J: TRBJ2-7; D: .; size: .
CDR3: CASSPRLAGRPYEQYF; DNA: TGTGCCAGCAGCCCGAGGTTAGCGGGACGGCCCTACGAGCAGTACTTC; V: TRBV11-2; J: TRBJ2-7; D: TRBD2; size: .
CDR3: CASSRAGGPGELFF; DNA: TGTGCCAGCAGCCGAGCCGGGGGACCCGGGGAGCTGTTTTTT; V: TRBV7-7; J: TRBJ2-2; D: .; size: .
CDR3: CASTPGPLGTDGDEQYF; DNA: TGTGCCAGCACCCCAGGTCCACTAGGGACAGACGGCGACGAGCAGTACTTC; V: TRBV9; J: TRBJ2-7; D: TRBD1; size: .
CDR3: CASSLLGVATQYF; DNA: TGTGCCAGCAGCTTACTTGGGGTGGCAACGCAGTATTTT; V: TRBV7-3; J: TRBJ2-3; D: .; size: .
CDR3: CASSGQGVGQPQHF; DNA: TGTGCCAGCAGCGGCCAGGGAGTCGGTCAGCCCCAGCATTTT; V: TRBV2; J: TRBJ1-5; D: .; size: few
CDR3: CASSLKGDTGELFF; DNA: TGTGCCAGCAGTTTAAAAGGAGACACCGGGGAGCTGTTTTTT; V: TRBV27; J: TRBJ2-2; D: .; size: .
CDR3: CASSPQPQGGVGYGYTF; DNA: TGTGCCAGCAGCCCCCAACCCCAGGGCGGAGTCGGCTATGGCTACACCTTC; V: TRBV7-9; J: TRBJ1-2; D: .; size: medium-sized
CDR3: CASSLQLSNTEAFF; DNA: TGTGCCAGCAGCTTACAACTTTCGAACACTGAAGCTTTCTTT; V: TRBV7-2; J: TRBJ1-1; D: .; size: .
CDR3: CASRTSGRYNEQFF; DNA: TGCGCCAGCAGGACTAGCGGGAGATACAATGAGCAGTTCTTC; V: TRBV4-1; J: TRBJ2-1; D: TRBD2; size: .
CDR3: CASSQQVSRTDTQYF; DNA: TGTGCCAGCAGTCAACAGGTCTCTCGCACAGATACGCAGTATTTT; V: TRBV28; J: TRBJ2-3; D: .; size: .
CDR3: CASSLRLNTEAFF; DNA: TGTGCCAGCAGTTTGCGCCTGAACACTGAAGCTTTCTTT; V: TRBV5-8; J: TRBJ1-1; D: .; size: .
CDR3: CAISESLLNYGYTF; DNA: TGTGCCATCAGTGAGTCTTTGCTCAACTATGGCTACACCTTC; V: TRBV10-3; J: TRBJ1-2; D: .; size: .
CDR3: CASSLPGGMEETQYF; DNA: TGCGCCAGCAGCTTGCCTGGGGGGATGGAAGAGACCCAGTACTTC; V: TRBV5-1; J: TRBJ2-5; D: .; size: .
CDR3: CASFLGLNTEAFF; DNA: TGTGCCAGCTTCCTCGGCCTGAACACTGAAGCTTTCTTT; V: TRBV6-1; J: TRBJ1-1; D: .; size: once
CDR3: CASSKTGTSGETQYF; DNA: TGTGCCAGCAGCAAAACCGGGACTAGCGGGGAGACCCAGTACTTC; V: TRBV7-2; J: TRBJ2-5; D: TRBD2; size: .
CDR3: CASRDNSYEQYF; DNA: TGTGCCAGCCGGGACAACTCCTACGAGCAGTACTTC; V: TRBV7-8; J: TRBJ2-7; D: .; size: .
CDR3: CASSPWTGPNQPQHF; DNA: TGTGCCAGTAGTCCGTGGACAGGGCCTAATCAGCCCCAGCATTTT; V: TRBV19; J: TRBJ1-5; D: TRBD1; size: .
CDR3: CASSPSGWGNQPQHF; DNA: TGTGCCAGCTCACCATCGGGGTGGGGTAATCAGCCCCAGCATTTT; V: TRBV18; J: TRBJ1-5; D: .; size: .
CDR3: CASNREGTGGWETQYF; DNA: TGTGCCAGCAACCGAGAGGGTACAGGGGGCTGGGAGACCCAGTACTTC; V: TRBV2; J: TRBJ2-5; D: TRBD1; size: once
CDR3: CASSTASGYNEQFF; DNA: TGTGCCAGCAGCACTGCTAGCGGCTACAATGAGCAGTTCTTC; V: TRBV7-9; J: TRBJ2-1; D: TRBD2; size: .
CDR3: CASSLPLGAGTEAFF; DNA: TGTGCCAGCAGTTTACCCCTGGGGGCGGGAACTGAAGCTTTCTTT; V: TRBV28; J: TRBJ1-1; D: .; size: .
CDR3: CASSPAAELFF; DNA: TGTGCCAGCTCACCGGCAGCGGAGCTGTTTTTT; V: TRBV18; J: TRBJ2-2; D: .; size: .
CDR3: CASSDSPGTGVYGYTF; DNA: TGTGCCAGCAGCGATAGCCCCGGGACAGGGGTCTATGGCTACACCTTC; V: TRBV7-2; J: TRBJ1-2; D: TRBD1; size: .
CDR3: CASSLRETGRTEAFF; DNA: TGTGCCAGCAGCTTGAGGGAGACAGGGCGGACTGAAGCTTTCTTT; V: TRBV5-4; J: TRBJ1-1; D: TRBD1; size: .
CDR3: CASTPWNGELFF; DNA: TGTGCCAGTACCCCCTGGAACGGGGAGCTGTTTTTT; V: TRBV19; J: TRBJ2-2; D: .; size: once
CDR3: CASSVSPGDTNEKLFF; DNA: TGCGCCAGCAGCGTTTCCCCGGGGGATACCAATGAAAAACTGTTTTTT; V: TRBV5-1; J: TRBJ1-4; D: .; size: .
CDR3: CASRPRTGDYGYTF; DNA: TGTGCCAGCAGGCCTCGGACAGGGGACTATGGCTACACCTTC; V: TRBV6-4; J: TRBJ1-2; D: TRBD1; size: .
CDR3: CASSARGRATTNEQFF; DNA: TGTGCCAGCAGCGCGCGCGGGAGAGCGACTACCAATGAGCAGTTCTTC; V: TRBV11-2; J: TRBJ2-1; D: TRBD2; size: .
CDR3: CASSRSGRAGETQYF; DNA: TGTGCCAGCAGCCGTAGCGGGAGGGCCGGAGAGACCCAGTACTTC; V: TRBV7-2; J: TRBJ2-5; D: TRBD2; size: .
CDR3: CASSLLGIAYEQYF; DNA: TGTGCCAGCAGCTTGTTGGGGATAGCCTACGAGCAGTACTTC; V: TRBV5-5; J: TRBJ2-7; D: .; size: .
CDR3: CASSHRQAHTEAFF; DNA: TGTGCCAGCAGTCACCGACAGGCCCACACTGAAGCTTTCTTT; V: TRBV28; J: TRBJ1-1; D: .; size: .
CDR3: CASSEPVLPSGSIAYNEQFF; DNA: TGTGCCAGCAGTGAACCTGTGTTGCCTAGCGGGAGTATCGCCTACAATGAGCAGTTCTTC; V: TRBV2; J: TRBJ2-1; D: TRBD2; size: .
CDR3: CAISESVGGGELFF; DNA: TGTGCCATCAGTGAGTCGGTTGGCGGCGGGGAGCTGTTTTTT; V: TRBV10-3; J: TRBJ2-2; D: .; size: once
CDR3: CASSIIPSGNNEQFF; DNA: TGTGCCAGTAGTATAATTCCTAGCGGGAACAATGAGCAGTTCTTC; V: TRBV19; J: TRBJ2-1; D: TRBD2; size: .